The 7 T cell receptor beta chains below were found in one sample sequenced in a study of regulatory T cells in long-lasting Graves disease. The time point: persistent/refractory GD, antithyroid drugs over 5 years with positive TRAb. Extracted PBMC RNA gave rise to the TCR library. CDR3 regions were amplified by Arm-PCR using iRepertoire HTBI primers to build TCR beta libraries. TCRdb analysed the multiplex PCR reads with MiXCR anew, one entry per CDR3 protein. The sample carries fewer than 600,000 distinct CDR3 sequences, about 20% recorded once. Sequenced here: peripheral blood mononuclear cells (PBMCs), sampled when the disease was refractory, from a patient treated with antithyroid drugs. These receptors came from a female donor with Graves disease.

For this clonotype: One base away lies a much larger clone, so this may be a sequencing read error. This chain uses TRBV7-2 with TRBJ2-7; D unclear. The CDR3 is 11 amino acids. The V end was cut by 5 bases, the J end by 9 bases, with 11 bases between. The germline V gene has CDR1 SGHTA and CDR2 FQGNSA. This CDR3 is CASSPRHGQYF. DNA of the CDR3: TGTGCCAGCAGCCCCAGGCACGGGCAGTACTTC.

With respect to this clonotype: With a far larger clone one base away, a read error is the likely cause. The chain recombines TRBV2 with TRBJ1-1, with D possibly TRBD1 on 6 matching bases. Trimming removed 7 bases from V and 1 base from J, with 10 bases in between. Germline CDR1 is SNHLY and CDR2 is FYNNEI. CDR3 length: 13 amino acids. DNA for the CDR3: TGTGCCAGCACCGGACAGTCGAACACTGAAGCTTTCTTT. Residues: CASTGQSNTEAFF.

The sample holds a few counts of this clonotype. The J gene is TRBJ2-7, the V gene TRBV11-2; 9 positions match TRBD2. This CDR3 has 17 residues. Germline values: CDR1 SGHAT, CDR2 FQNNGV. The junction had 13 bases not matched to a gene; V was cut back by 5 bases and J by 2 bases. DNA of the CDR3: TGTGCCAGCAGCCCCCAACCCCGGACTAGCGATACCTACGAGCAGTACTTC. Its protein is CASSPQPRTSDTYEQYF.

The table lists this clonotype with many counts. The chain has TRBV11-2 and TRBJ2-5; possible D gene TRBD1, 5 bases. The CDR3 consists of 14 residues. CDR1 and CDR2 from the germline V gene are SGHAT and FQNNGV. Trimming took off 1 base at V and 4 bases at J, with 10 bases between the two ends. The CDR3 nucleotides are TGTGCCAGCAGCTTAGGTTCAGGGTTAGAGACCCAGTACTTC. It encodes CASSLGSGLETQYF.

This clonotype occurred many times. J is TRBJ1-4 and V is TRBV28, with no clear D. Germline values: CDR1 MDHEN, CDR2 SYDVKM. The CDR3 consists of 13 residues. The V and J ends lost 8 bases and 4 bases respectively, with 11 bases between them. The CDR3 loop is CASYSTVNEKLFF. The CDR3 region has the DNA TGTGCCAGCTACAGCACGGTTAATGAAAAACTGTTTTTT.

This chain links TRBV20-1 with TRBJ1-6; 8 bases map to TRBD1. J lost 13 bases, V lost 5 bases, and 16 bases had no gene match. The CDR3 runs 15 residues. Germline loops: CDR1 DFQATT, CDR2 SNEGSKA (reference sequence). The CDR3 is CSAGPWDRTQGPLHF. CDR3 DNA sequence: TGCAGTGCTGGACCTTGGGACAGGACTCAGGGGCCCCTCCACTTT.

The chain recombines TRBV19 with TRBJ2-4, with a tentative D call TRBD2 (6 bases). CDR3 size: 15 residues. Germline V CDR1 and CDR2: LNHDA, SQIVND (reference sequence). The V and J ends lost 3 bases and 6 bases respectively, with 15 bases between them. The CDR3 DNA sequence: TGTGCCAGTAGTATGTTCGCGGGAAAGGGAAACATTCAGTACTTC. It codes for CASSMFAGKGNIQYF.